The 9 T cell receptor beta chains presented below share a single source sample, sequenced in a study of T cells in Graves' hyperthyroidism and ophthalmopathy. It was RNA transcripts that yielded the amplified TCR beta CDR3 regions. Carried out on the TCR CDR3, a first-round RT-PCR used the HTBI primer set. TCRdb called the multiplex PCR reads again in MiXCR, with one record for every CDR3 protein. This sample has under 650,000 distinct CDR3 sequences, with about 17% found just once. The material sequenced was blood. These receptors all come from a woman aged 25 to 39 with Graves' hyperthyroidism.

The rearrangement links TRBV4-1 to TRBJ2-1; no clear D. Germline lookup yields CDR1 MGHRA and CDR2 YSYEKL. CDR3 size: 15 residues. The V and J ends lost 0 bases and 0 bases respectively, with 6 bases between them. CDR3 DNA sequence: TGCGCCAGCAGCCAAGATATGAGCTCCTACAATGAGCAGTTCTTC. Protein product: CASSQDMSSYNEQFF.

This clonotype turned up a few times. The V gene is TRBV20-1, the J gene TRBJ2-2, with 7 bases identical to TRBD2. There are 15 residues in the CDR3. Germline values: CDR1 DFQATT, CDR2 SNEGSKA (reference sequence). With V trimmed by 0 bases and J by 7 bases, 8 bases remained unmatched. In DNA form, the CDR3 reads TGCAGTGCTAGAGACGGGAGGATCCCCGGCGGGGAGCTGTTTTTT. Translating it yields CSARDGRIPGGELFF.

This clonotype was detected a few times. The rearrangement links TRBV10-3 to TRBJ1-2; D not certain. CDR1 ENHRY and CDR2 SYGVKD come from the germline V gene. Trimming removed 10 bases from V and 5 bases from J, with 26 bases in between. This CDR3 has 16 amino acids. As DNA, the CDR3 is TGTGCCAGTCAATCGTCCATAATGGTTTCCGGATATGGCTACACCTTC. It specifies CASQSSIMVSGYGYTF.

The V gene is TRBV20-1, the J gene TRBJ1-2; 9 bases agree with TRBD1. This CDR3 region has 15 residues. The J segment lost 6 bases and the V segment lost 0 bases, leaving 8 bases of the junction unmatched. Germline CDR1 reads DFQATT; CDR2 reads SNEGSKA (reference sequence). In DNA, the CDR3 is TGCAGTGCTAGAGAGGGGACAGGGTATTGGAATGGCTACACCTTC. This translates into CSAREGTGYWNGYTF.

The table lists this clonotype with many counts. The J gene is TRBJ2-7, the V gene TRBV12-3 or TRBV12-4; D call uncertain. The CDR3 runs to 14 residues. Trimming shortened V by 2 bases and J by 1 base, and 9 bases separated the two germline ends. Here the CDR3 reads CASSLLAPSYEQYF. The CDR3, as DNA: TGTGCCAGCAGTTTACTGGCCCCGTCCTACGAGCAGTACTTC.

The chain employs TRBV6-2 or TRBV6-3 and TRBJ2-1; D ambiguous. Germline CDR1 is MNHEY and CDR2 is SVGEGT. This CDR3 spans 14 amino acids. V shed 2 bases and J shed 11 bases, with 16 bases lying between them. In DNA form, the CDR3 reads TGTGCCAGCAGTTACGACGCCGTCCAGCAGAAGCAGTTCTTC. Protein product: CASSYDAVQQKQFF.

The gene calls are TRBV28 and TRBJ1-2, with D perhaps matching TRBD1 (5 bases). V shed 7 bases and J shed 4 bases, with 13 bases lying between them. The germline V gene encodes CDR1 MDHEN and CDR2 SYDVKM. The CDR3 consists of 13 residues. The CDR3 nucleotides read TGTGCCAGCACCACACCGGGACCCTATGGCTACACCTTC. Translating gives CASTTPGPYGYTF.

The chain links TRBV9 to TRBJ2-1; TRBD2 matches 9 bases. V was pared by 4 bases and J by 2 bases, with 13 bases of the junction left unmatched. The CDR3 consists of 18 residues. Germline assignment: CDR1 SGDLS and CDR2 YYNGEE. The DNA of the CDR3 is TGTGCCAGCAGCCCCCCCCAGGATGCTAGCGGGGCCTACAATGAGCAGTTCTTC. It translates to CASSPPQDASGAYNEQFF. Looking up the rest from reference TRBV9 and TRBJ2-1 gives the full variable domain: DSGVTQTPKHLITATGQRVTLRCSPRSGDLSVYWYQQSLDQGLQFLIQYYNGEERAKGNILERFSAQQFPDLHSELNLSSLELGDSALYFCASSPPQDASGAYNEQFFGPGTRLTVL.

The J gene is TRBJ2-5, the V gene TRBV10-3; TRBD2 matches 11 bases. There are 17 residues in the CDR3. The V gene's germline CDR1 is ENHRY and CDR2 SYGVKD. The junction had 14 bases not matched to a gene; V was cut back by 6 bases and J by 5 bases. The CDR3 here is CAISSGTSGPQGETQYF. The CDR3 bases are TGTGCCATCAGCTCCGGGACTAGCGGTCCCCAGGGGGAGACCCAGTACTTC.